This T cell receptor beta chain originates from a study of early T cells in non-severe SARS-CoV-2 infection. Study-wide results and caveats: A preference for anti-spike CD8 responses marked VDJdb matching, which missed private and CD4 specificities.

Attachment of unique molecular identifiers was made to individual cDNA molecules. TCRdb reprocessed the 5' RACE reads with MiXCR, giving one entry per CDR3 protein. The sample yields 40,000 to 50,000 distinct CDR3 sequences, 13% seen once. This CDR3 comprises 11 residues. V shed 0 bases and J shed 8 bases, with 3 bases lying between them. This clonotype has a count of ten or more. Its target is unknown. The sequenced sample was whole blood. V gene TRBV12-3 or TRBV12-4 combines with J gene TRBJ2-3; D is uncertain. The TCR was taken from an adult who was a healthcare worker with PCR-confirmed SARS-CoV-2 infection or an uninfected control (not recorded which). CDR3 region: CASSLASTQYF. The CDR3, as DNA: TGTGCCAGCAGTTTAGCGAGTACGCAGTATTTT.